This is a list of T cell receptor beta chains from one sample in a study of T cell responses to AZD1222 COVID-19 vaccine. The table came from immunoSEQ multiplex PCR; TCRdb's copy has only in-frame clones and leaves some out. The repertoire consists of around 160,000 clones, with just over 90% occurring once and the leading ten covering around 2.8%. This material consisted of peripheral blood, taken on day 0 of MenACWY control vaccination. The receptor set was obtained from an adult in good health. Each CDR3 is given with its conserved first and last residue. Each record gives: clone size, V gene, D gene, CDR3 length, J gene, CDR3 DNA, CDR3 protein. The D gene is left open where the match is weak. Size is omitted from some rows. Given values are once, few, many or a class for expanded clones.

clone_size: -
v_call: TRBV28
d_call: -
cdr3_length: 13
j_call: TRBJ1-1
cdr3_nt: TGTGCCAGCAAGGGAGCCCCTAACACTGAAGCTTTCTTT
cdr3_aa: CASKGAPNTEAFF

clone_size: -
v_call: TRBV28
d_call: TRBD1
cdr3_length: 19
j_call: TRBJ1-5
cdr3_nt: TGTGCCAGCAGTGCTACAGGGGCGGTCAGGGGCTATAGCAATCAGCCCCAGCATTTT
cdr3_aa: CASSATGAVRGYSNQPQHF

clone_size: -
v_call: TRBV9
d_call: -
cdr3_length: 13
j_call: TRBJ2-7
cdr3_nt: TGTGCCAGCAGCCCTCCCGGAGTTAACGAGCAGTACTTC
cdr3_aa: CASSPPGVNEQYF

clone_size: -
v_call: TRBV6-5
d_call: TRBD1
cdr3_length: 15
j_call: TRBJ2-2
cdr3_nt: TGTGCCAGCGATGCGCGGGCAGGGGGCACCGGGGAGCTGTTTTTT
cdr3_aa: CASDARAGGTGELFF

clone_size: -
v_call: TRBV19
d_call: TRBD1
cdr3_length: 15
j_call: TRBJ2-7
cdr3_nt: TGTGCCAGTAGCCCCCTACAGGGGGCCCTTGGCGAGCAGTACTTC
cdr3_aa: CASSPLQGALGEQYF

clone_size: -
v_call: TRBV7-3
d_call: -
cdr3_length: 16
j_call: TRBJ2-3
cdr3_nt: TGTGCCAGCAGCTTAACGCCCGGCTCTAGCACAGATACGCAGTATTTT
cdr3_aa: CASSLTPGSSTDTQYF

clone_size: -
v_call: TRBV9
d_call: TRBD1
cdr3_length: 14
j_call: TRBJ1-2
cdr3_nt: TGTGCCAGCAGCGTAGCAGGGACAGGGGTTGGCTACACCTTC
cdr3_aa: CASSVAGTGVGYTF

clone_size: -
v_call: TRBV27
d_call: -
cdr3_length: 17
j_call: TRBJ2-3
cdr3_nt: TGTGCCAGCAGCCCGACGGGGTCACGCGTGGAGAAGGATACGCAGTATTTT
cdr3_aa: CASSPTGSRVEKDTQYF

clone_size: -
v_call: TRBV3-1/TRBV3-2
d_call: TRBD1
cdr3_length: 14
j_call: TRBJ1-1
cdr3_nt: TGTGCCAGCAGCCAGGGACAGTGGAACACTGAAGCTTTCTTT
cdr3_aa: CASSQGQWNTEAFF

clone_size: -
v_call: TRBV25-1
d_call: -
cdr3_length: 11
j_call: TRBJ1-3
cdr3_nt: TGTGCCAGCTCTGGTGGAAACACCATATATTTT
cdr3_aa: CASSGGNTIYF

clone_size: -
v_call: TRBV5-4
d_call: -
cdr3_length: 13
j_call: TRBJ2-5
cdr3_nt: TGTGCCAGCAGCTTGGACAGCCAAGAGACCCAGTACTTC
cdr3_aa: CASSLDSQETQYF

clone_size: -
v_call: TRBV9
d_call: TRBD2
cdr3_length: 16
j_call: TRBJ2-3
cdr3_nt: TGTGCCAGCAGCCCCTCAGCGGGGACTAGCACAGATACGCAGTATTTT
cdr3_aa: CASSPSAGTSTDTQYF

clone_size: -
v_call: TRBV7-3
d_call: TRBD2
cdr3_length: 15
j_call: TRBJ2-7
cdr3_nt: TGTGCCAGCAGCTTAGCTTCTAGCGGCCCTTACGAGCAGTACTTC
cdr3_aa: CASSLASSGPYEQYF

clone_size: -
v_call: TRBV27
d_call: TRBD2
cdr3_length: 14
j_call: TRBJ2-7
cdr3_nt: TGTGCCAGCAGTAAGCGGGAGGGCCTCAGCGAGCAGTACTTC
cdr3_aa: CASSKREGLSEQYF

clone_size: -
v_call: TRBV27
d_call: -
cdr3_length: 13
j_call: TRBJ1-4
cdr3_nt: TGTGCCAGCAGTTTACGCTCAAATGAAAAACTGTTTTTT
cdr3_aa: CASSLRSNEKLFF

clone_size: once
v_call: TRBV4-2
d_call: TRBD2
cdr3_length: 19
j_call: TRBJ2-3
cdr3_nt: TGTGCCAGCAGCCTTAGGACTAGCGGGGGCCGCCCGGGCACAGATACGCAGTATTTT
cdr3_aa: CASSLRTSGGRPGTDTQYF

clone_size: -
v_call: TRBV27
d_call: TRBD2
cdr3_length: 17
j_call: TRBJ2-1
cdr3_nt: TGTGCCAGCAGTGCCGCCGGGACTAGCGGGAGTTACAATGAGCAGTTCTTC
cdr3_aa: CASSAAGTSGSYNEQFF

clone_size: -
v_call: TRBV28
d_call: TRBD2
cdr3_length: 14
j_call: TRBJ2-1
cdr3_nt: TGTGCCACTCGTCTAGCGGGAGCAGGCAATGAGCAGTTCTTC
cdr3_aa: CATRLAGAGNEQFF

clone_size: few
v_call: TRBV3-1/TRBV3-2
d_call: -
cdr3_length: 15
j_call: TRBJ1-6
cdr3_nt: TGTGCCAGCGGGGGGGCTCGAGGGAATAATTCACCCCTCCACTTT
cdr3_aa: CASGGARGNNSPLHF

clone_size: -
v_call: TRBV2
d_call: TRBD1
cdr3_length: 15
j_call: TRBJ1-1
cdr3_nt: TGTGCCAGCAGTGTTCCGACAGGGTTGAACACTGAAGCTTTCTTT
cdr3_aa: CASSVPTGLNTEAFF

clone_size: -
v_call: TRBV6-5
d_call: -
cdr3_length: 13
j_call: TRBJ1-5
cdr3_nt: TGTGCCAGCAGCGCCGACAGCAATCAGCCCCAGCATTTT
cdr3_aa: CASSADSNQPQHF

clone_size: -
v_call: TRBV15
d_call: -
cdr3_length: 15
j_call: TRBJ1-1
cdr3_nt: TGTGCCACCAGCAGAGATTTGCAGGAGCACACTGAAGCTTTCTTT
cdr3_aa: CATSRDLQEHTEAFF

clone_size: -
v_call: TRBV5-1
d_call: -
cdr3_length: 12
j_call: TRBJ1-1
cdr3_nt: TGCGCCAGCAGCGCCACGAACACTGAAGCTTTCTTT
cdr3_aa: CASSATNTEAFF

clone_size: once
v_call: TRBV4-2
d_call: TRBD2
cdr3_length: 17
j_call: TRBJ2-1
cdr3_nt: TGTGCCAGCAGCCAACGATGGGGACTAGCCCCCGACAATGAGCAGTTCTTC
cdr3_aa: CASSQRWGLAPDNEQFF

clone_size: few
v_call: TRBV11-2
d_call: -
cdr3_length: 14
j_call: TRBJ2-1
cdr3_nt: TGTGCCAGCAGCCAACTTAGGGCTCGCAATGAGCAGTTCTTC
cdr3_aa: CASSQLRARNEQFF

clone_size: few
v_call: TRBV25-1
d_call: -
cdr3_length: 16
j_call: TRBJ2-3
cdr3_nt: TGTGCCAGCAGTGACCCCGGGCAGGGAGTCACAGATACGCAGTATTTT
cdr3_aa: CASSDPGQGVTDTQYF

clone_size: -
v_call: TRBV7-9
d_call: -
cdr3_length: 17
j_call: TRBJ1-5
cdr3_nt: TGTGCCAGCAGCTTATGGGCGGGACAAACTAGCAATCAGCCCCAGCATTTT
cdr3_aa: CASSLWAGQTSNQPQHF

clone_size: -
v_call: TRBV28
d_call: -
cdr3_length: 14
j_call: TRBJ2-7
cdr3_nt: TGTGCCAGCTGGGGGGTTCAGGAATCCTACGAGCAGTACTTC
cdr3_aa: CASWGVQESYEQYF

clone_size: -
v_call: TRBV5-8
d_call: -
cdr3_length: 14
j_call: TRBJ1-1
cdr3_nt: TGTGCCAGCAGCTTGGGGCAGGGGAGAACTGAAGCTTTCTTT
cdr3_aa: CASSLGQGRTEAFF

clone_size: -
v_call: TRBV6-5
d_call: -
cdr3_length: 13
j_call: TRBJ1-1
cdr3_nt: TGTGCCAGCAGCCCCGAGGGTAACACTGAAGCTTTCTTT
cdr3_aa: CASSPEGNTEAFF

clone_size: -
v_call: TRBV11-1
d_call: -
cdr3_length: 12
j_call: TRBJ2-1
cdr3_nt: TGTGCCAGCAGGGCCTACTACAATGAGCAGTTCTTC
cdr3_aa: CASRAYYNEQFF

clone_size: -
v_call: TRBV19
d_call: TRBD1
cdr3_length: 18
j_call: TRBJ1-1
cdr3_nt: TGTGCCAGTAGTCCACAACAATGGGGACAGGGGGTGTGGACTGAAGCTTTCTTT
cdr3_aa: CASSPQQWGQGVWTEAFF

clone_size: -
v_call: TRBV6-1
d_call: -
cdr3_length: 17
j_call: TRBJ2-1
cdr3_nt: TGTGCCAGCAGTGAAGTTGGCGGGTGGAGCTCCTACAATGAGCAGTTCTTC
cdr3_aa: CASSEVGGWSSYNEQFF

clone_size: -
v_call: TRBV3-1/TRBV3-2
d_call: -
cdr3_length: 12
j_call: TRBJ1-1
cdr3_nt: TGTGCCAGCAGCCAAGGCGGGACTGAAGCTTTCTTT
cdr3_aa: CASSQGGTEAFF

clone_size: -
v_call: TRBV27
d_call: TRBD2
cdr3_length: 16
j_call: TRBJ2-7
cdr3_nt: TGTGCCAGCAGTTCATCACTAGCGGGGGCCTCCTACGAGCAGTACTTC
cdr3_aa: CASSSSLAGASYEQYF

clone_size: -
v_call: TRBV19
d_call: TRBD1
cdr3_length: 13
j_call: TRBJ1-2
cdr3_nt: TGTGCCAGTAGGGAGACAGGGACCCATGGCTACACCTTC
cdr3_aa: CASRETGTHGYTF

clone_size: -
v_call: TRBV12-3/TRBV12-4
d_call: -
cdr3_length: 13
j_call: TRBJ2-7
cdr3_nt: TGTGCCAGCAGTTCCCGGGGACGGGGGGAGCAGTACTTC
cdr3_aa: CASSSRGRGEQYF

clone_size: -
v_call: TRBV5-4
d_call: TRBD1
cdr3_length: 14
j_call: TRBJ1-2
cdr3_nt: TGTGCCAGCAGCCTCCCGGACAGGGATAATGGCTACACCTTC
cdr3_aa: CASSLPDRDNGYTF

clone_size: -
v_call: TRBV15
d_call: -
cdr3_length: 15
j_call: TRBJ2-3
cdr3_nt: TGTGCCACCAGCAGAGATGGGGACAACACAGATACGCAGTATTTT
cdr3_aa: CATSRDGDNTDTQYF

clone_size: -
v_call: TRBV14
d_call: TRBD1
cdr3_length: 15
j_call: TRBJ2-5
cdr3_nt: TGTGCCAGCAGCCAAGATGGCGGACAGGGCGAGACCCAGTACTTC
cdr3_aa: CASSQDGGQGETQYF

clone_size: -
v_call: TRBV6-6
d_call: TRBD2
cdr3_length: 11
j_call: TRBJ2-7
cdr3_nt: TGTGCCAGCGGGGGGGAAGGTAGGCAGTACTTC
cdr3_aa: CASGGEGRQYF

clone_size: -
v_call: TRBV13
d_call: TRBD1
cdr3_length: 14
j_call: TRBJ1-2
cdr3_nt: TGTGCCAGCAGCCCCCCCAGGGGGTATGATGGCTACACCTTC
cdr3_aa: CASSPPRGYDGYTF

clone_size: -
v_call: TRBV9
d_call: -
cdr3_length: 15
j_call: TRBJ1-2
cdr3_nt: TGTGCCAGCAGCGTAGGAGATCAGGCTAACTATGGCTACACCTTC
cdr3_aa: CASSVGDQANYGYTF

clone_size: -
v_call: TRBV6-1
d_call: TRBD1
cdr3_length: 14
j_call: TRBJ1-1
cdr3_nt: TGTGCCAGCAGTGAATTGACAGGGTCGGCTGAAGCTTTCTTT
cdr3_aa: CASSELTGSAEAFF

clone_size: -
v_call: TRBV18
d_call: -
cdr3_length: 15
j_call: TRBJ1-5
cdr3_nt: TGTGCCAGCTCAGCCCAGAGAGGCAGCAATCAGCCCCAGCATTTT
cdr3_aa: CASSAQRGSNQPQHF

clone_size: -
v_call: TRBV15
d_call: TRBD1
cdr3_length: 20
j_call: TRBJ1-1
cdr3_nt: TGTGCCACCAGCGGGGATAGGAACCGGGACAGGGGATCTCGGGCGACTGAAGCTTTCTTT
cdr3_aa: CATSGDRNRDRGSRATEAFF

clone_size: -
v_call: TRBV5-1
d_call: -
cdr3_length: 16
j_call: TRBJ1-4
cdr3_nt: TGCGCCAGCAGCTTAGGTCTTTCGCTGGGGGATGAAAAACTGTTTTTT
cdr3_aa: CASSLGLSLGDEKLFF

clone_size: -
v_call: TRBV6-5
d_call: TRBD1
cdr3_length: 13
j_call: TRBJ2-3
cdr3_nt: TGTGCCAGCCGACAGGGGAGCACAGATACGCAGTATTTT
cdr3_aa: CASRQGSTDTQYF

clone_size: -
v_call: TRBV2
d_call: -
cdr3_length: 13
j_call: TRBJ1-5
cdr3_nt: TGTGCCAGCAGGGCTAGGACGTTTCAGCCCCAGCATTTT
cdr3_aa: CASRARTFQPQHF

clone_size: -
v_call: TRBV13
d_call: -
cdr3_length: 14
j_call: TRBJ1-1
cdr3_nt: TGTGCCAGCAGTCGCCGGGACGCGGGGACTGAAGCTTTCTTT
cdr3_aa: CASSRRDAGTEAFF

clone_size: -
v_call: TRBV24-1
d_call: -
cdr3_length: 17
j_call: TRBJ1-3
cdr3_nt: TGTGCCACCAGTGATTTATTGGGGGGAAACACTGGAAACACCATATATTTT
cdr3_aa: CATSDLLGGNTGNTIYF

clone_size: once
v_call: TRBV28
d_call: -
cdr3_length: 14
j_call: TRBJ1-2
cdr3_nt: TGTGCCAGCAGTTCGACCGGGGCCCTAAGGAGCTACACCTTC
cdr3_aa: CASSSTGALRSYTF

clone_size: -
v_call: TRBV9
d_call: -
cdr3_length: 15
j_call: TRBJ1-3
cdr3_nt: TGTGCCAGCAGCGTAGGGGGGGCGTCTGGAAACACCATATATTTT
cdr3_aa: CASSVGGASGNTIYF

clone_size: -
v_call: TRBV25-1
d_call: -
cdr3_length: 14
j_call: TRBJ1-5
cdr3_nt: TGTGCCAGCAGTGAAACGGGCGGCAATCAGCCCCAGCATTTT
cdr3_aa: CASSETGGNQPQHF

clone_size: -
v_call: TRBV7-2
d_call: -
cdr3_length: 14
j_call: TRBJ1-1
cdr3_nt: TGTGCCAGCAGCCCCCGGGGGGAGGACACTGAAGCTTTCTTT
cdr3_aa: CASSPRGEDTEAFF

clone_size: -
v_call: TRBV3-1/TRBV3-2
d_call: -
cdr3_length: 17
j_call: TRBJ2-1
cdr3_nt: TGTGCCAGCGCCGGGACTCCCCTATTAATAAGTGAGGCTGAGCAGTTCTTC
cdr3_aa: CASAGTPLLISEAEQFF

clone_size: -
v_call: TRBV6-6
d_call: TRBD1
cdr3_length: 16
j_call: TRBJ1-2
cdr3_nt: TGTGCCAGCACCGAGACTGGGACAGGGAAACCAGATGGCTACACCTTC
cdr3_aa: CASTETGTGKPDGYTF

clone_size: -
v_call: TRBV6-6
d_call: TRBD1
cdr3_length: 14
j_call: TRBJ1-1
cdr3_nt: TGTGCCAGCAGTTACGCCGGACAGGCTTCAGGAGCTTTCTTT
cdr3_aa: CASSYAGQASGAFF

clone_size: -
v_call: TRBV7-3
d_call: TRBD2
cdr3_length: 16
j_call: TRBJ2-3
cdr3_nt: TGTGCCAGCAGCTTAATGGCTAGCGGGAGCACAGATACGCAGTATTTT
cdr3_aa: CASSLMASGSTDTQYF

clone_size: -
v_call: TRBV19
d_call: TRBD1
cdr3_length: 15
j_call: TRBJ1-1
cdr3_nt: TGTGCCAGTAGTACTCGGACAGGGTTGAACACTGAAGCTTTCTTT
cdr3_aa: CASSTRTGLNTEAFF